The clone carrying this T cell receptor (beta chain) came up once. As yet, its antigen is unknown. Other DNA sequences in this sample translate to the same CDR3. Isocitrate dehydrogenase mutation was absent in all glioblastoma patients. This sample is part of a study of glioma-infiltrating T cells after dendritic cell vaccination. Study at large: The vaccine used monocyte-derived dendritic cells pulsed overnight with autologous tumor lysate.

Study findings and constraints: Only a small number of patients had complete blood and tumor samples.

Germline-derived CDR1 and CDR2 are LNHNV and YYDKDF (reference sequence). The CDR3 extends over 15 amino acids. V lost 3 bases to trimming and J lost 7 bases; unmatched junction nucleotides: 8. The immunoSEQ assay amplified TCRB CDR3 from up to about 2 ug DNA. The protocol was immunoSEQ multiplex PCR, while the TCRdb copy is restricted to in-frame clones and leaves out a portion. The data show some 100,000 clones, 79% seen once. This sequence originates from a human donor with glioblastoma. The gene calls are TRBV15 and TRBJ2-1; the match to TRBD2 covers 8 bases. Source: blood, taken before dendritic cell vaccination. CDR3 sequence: CATSSLAGGWNEQFF. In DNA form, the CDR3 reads TGTGCCACCAGCAGTCTTGCGGGAGGATGGAATGAGCAGTTCTTC.